This TCR beta chain originates from a study of long-term antiretroviral therapy in people with HIV. One or more pre-ART and two or more post-ART PBMC samples were available from each donor. immunoSEQ v3.0 was run at survey level. Sequencing used immunoSEQ multiplex PCR; TCRdb keeps in-frame clones, though not all of them. The table lists more than 11,000 clones, just over 75% of them singletons. Per the germline V gene, CDR1 is SEHNR and CDR2 is FQNEAQ (reference sequence). The CDR3 sequence is 14 residues long. V shed 5 bases, J shed 11 bases, and the junction held 10 bases outside the gene matches. The material sequenced was unsorted PBMCs, taken 1.3 years before starting antiretroviral therapy. This chain connects TRBV7-9 to TRBJ2-7; 12 bases are shared with TRBD1. The source is a man aged 35-49 years with HIV. As DNA, the CDR3 is TGTGCCAGCAGCCAGCGGGGACAGGGGGCGAGAAAGTACTTC. Protein product: CASSQRGQGARKYF.